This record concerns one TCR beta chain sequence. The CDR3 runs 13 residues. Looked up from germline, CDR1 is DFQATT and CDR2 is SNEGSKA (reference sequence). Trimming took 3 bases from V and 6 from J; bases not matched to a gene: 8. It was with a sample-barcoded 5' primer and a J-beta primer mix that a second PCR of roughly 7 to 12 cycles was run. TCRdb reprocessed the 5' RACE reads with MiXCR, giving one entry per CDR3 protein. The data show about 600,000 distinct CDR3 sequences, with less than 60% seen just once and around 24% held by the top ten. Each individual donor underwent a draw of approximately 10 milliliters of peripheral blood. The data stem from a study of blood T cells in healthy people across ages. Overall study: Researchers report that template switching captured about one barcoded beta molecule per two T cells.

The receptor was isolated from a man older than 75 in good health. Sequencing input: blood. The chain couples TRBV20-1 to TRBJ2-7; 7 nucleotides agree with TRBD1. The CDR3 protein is CSARDRTPTEQYF. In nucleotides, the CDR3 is TGCAGTGCTAGGGACAGGACCCCTACCGAGCAGTACTTC.